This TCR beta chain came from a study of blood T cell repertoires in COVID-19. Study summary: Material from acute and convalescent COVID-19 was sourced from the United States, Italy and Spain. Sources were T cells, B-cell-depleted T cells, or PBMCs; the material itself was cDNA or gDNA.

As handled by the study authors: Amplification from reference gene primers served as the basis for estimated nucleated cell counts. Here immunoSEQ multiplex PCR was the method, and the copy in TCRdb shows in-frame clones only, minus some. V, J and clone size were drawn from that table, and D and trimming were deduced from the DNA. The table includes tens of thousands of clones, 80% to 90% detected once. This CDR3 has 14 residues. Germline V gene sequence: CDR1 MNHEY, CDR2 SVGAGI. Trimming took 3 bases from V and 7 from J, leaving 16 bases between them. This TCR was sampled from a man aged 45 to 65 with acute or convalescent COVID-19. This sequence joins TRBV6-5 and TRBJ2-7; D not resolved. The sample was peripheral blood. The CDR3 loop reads CASSYLNPGREQYF. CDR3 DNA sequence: TGTGCCAGCAGTTATCTGAATCCTGGCCGAGAGCAGTACTTC.